Listed below are T cell receptor beta chains from one sample, sequenced in a study of cytomegalovirus exposure and HLA in healthy donors. Produced via immunoSEQ multiplex PCR; TCRdb's table is partial and in-frame only. Of 100,000 to 150,000 clones listed, under 90% are singletons. The sample was PBMCs. These receptors all come from a woman in her forties in good health and CMV-seropositive. Each CDR3 is given with its conserved first and last residue.

>TRBV4-1|TRBJ2-2
CASSQGDRDTGELFF
>TRBV27|TRBJ1-2
CASSLFTGPNYGYTF
>TRBV7-9|TRBJ2-5
CASSYLSGGYQETQYF
>TRBV5-5|TRBJ2-7
CASSSGQFLYEQYF
>TRBV12-5|TRBJ1-2
CASGLDPSGVGYGYTF
>TRBV27|TRBJ2-3
CASALAPSTDTQYF
>TRBV7-8|TRBJ2-7
CASSPRGHGGNYEQYF
>TRBV7-9|TRBJ1-2
CASSLAEGQGLYTF
>TRBV6-5|TRBJ1-2
CASRPQGNYGYTF
>TRBV14|TRBJ1-2
CASRKTGGGGYTF
>TRBV7-6|TRBJ2-1
CASSLNPLAGEANEQFF
>TRBV6-5|TRBJ2-1
CASSYGTTNNEQFF
>TRBV29-1|TRBJ2-1
CSVAPGPRGDEQFF
>TRBV7-9|TRBJ2-3
CASSPTGGVGDTQYF
>TRBV7-9|TRBJ2-7
CASSSNGDRGTSSYEQYF
>TRBV6-6|TRBJ1-1
CASSPQTGLDTEAFF
>TRBV15|TRBJ1-3
CATSRERVSGNTIYF
>TRBV18|TRBJ2-7
CASSPTDRRSYEQYF
>TRBV11-2|TRBJ2-2
CASSFFTGGTGELFF
>TRBV7-9|TRBJ1-4
CASSPPGGRGEKLFF
>TRBV7-2|TRBJ1-1
CASSFGTGRTEAFF
>TRBV9|TRBJ1-4
CASSVGWSATNEKLFF
>TRBV4-1|TRBJ1-4
CASSQGDRVGEKLFF
>TRBV28|TRBJ2-1
CASSTPTSEQFF
>TRBV28|TRBJ1-1
CASKGRGSGSAEAFF
>TRBV6-5|TRBJ2-7
CASSPLAGGLHEQYF